This entry features one T cell receptor beta chain sequence. The entry originates in a study of T cells in Graves' hyperthyroidism and ophthalmopathy. Germline CDR1 DFQATT, CDR2 SNEGSKA (reference sequence). J lost 8 bases, V lost 0 bases, and 10 bases had no gene match. CDR3 size: 16 residues. Template material for amplifying TCR beta CDR3 regions consisted of RNA transcripts. The HTBI set primed first-round TCR CDR3 RT-PCR. Each CDR3 protein gets one entry after TCRdb re-called the multiplex PCR reads with MiXCR. The sample holds nearly 600,000 distinct CDR3 sequences; around 14% are singletons and the top ten take roughly 7.7%.

The chain uses TRBV20-1 and TRBJ2-1, with TRBD2 matching 10 bases. The sample taken for sequencing was blood. This TCR was recovered from a woman younger than 30 with Graves' ophthalmopathy. CDR3 protein: CSARDPIAGGRDEQFF. CDR3 coding DNA: TGCAGTGCTAGAGATCCTATAGCGGGAGGACGGGATGAGCAGTTCTTC.